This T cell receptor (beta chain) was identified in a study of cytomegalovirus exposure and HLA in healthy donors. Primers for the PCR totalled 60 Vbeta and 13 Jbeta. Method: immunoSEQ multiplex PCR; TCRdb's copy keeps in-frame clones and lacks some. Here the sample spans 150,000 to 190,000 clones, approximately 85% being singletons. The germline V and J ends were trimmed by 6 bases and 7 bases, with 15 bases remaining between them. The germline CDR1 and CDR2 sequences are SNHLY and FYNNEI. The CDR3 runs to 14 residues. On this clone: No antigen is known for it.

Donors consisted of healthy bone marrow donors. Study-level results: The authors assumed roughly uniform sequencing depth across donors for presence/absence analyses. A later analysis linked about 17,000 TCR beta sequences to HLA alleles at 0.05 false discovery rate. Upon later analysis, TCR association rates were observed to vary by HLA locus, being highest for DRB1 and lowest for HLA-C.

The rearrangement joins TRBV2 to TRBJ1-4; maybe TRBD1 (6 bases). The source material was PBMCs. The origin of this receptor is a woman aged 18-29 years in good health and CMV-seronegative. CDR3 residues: CASRDRRSLEKLFF. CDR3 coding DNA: TGTGCCAGCAGGGACAGACGTAGTCTTGAAAAACTGTTTTTT.